The rows below give T cell receptor beta chains drawn from one sample of a study of kidney transplant recipient with SARS-CoV-2 infection. From the reads, TCRdb called clonotypes with MiXCR, one entry per CDR3 protein. The sample carries under 300,000 distinct CDR3 sequences, under 30% recorded once. The sequencing used a blood sample, collected at baseline and on roughly day 120 from a kidney transplant recipient. All receptors derive from a young adult male patient who had COVID-19 and was a kidney transplant recipient. Some T cells here may be from the graft donor. CDR3s include the opening cysteine and the closing phenylalanine or tryptophan. Fields, in order: J gene, clone size, D gene, V gene, CDR3 protein, CDR3 DNA. D genes are given only for firm matches. Not all rows give a size; the values are once, few, many and, for expanded clones, a class.

j_call: TRBJ1-5
clone_size: many
d_call: TRBD1
v_call: TRBV12-3/TRBV12-4
cdr3_aa: CASSPRQGESNQPQHF
cdr3_nt: TGTGCCAGCAGCCCCCGACAGGGAGAGAGCAATCAGCCCCAGCATTTT

j_call: TRBJ2-2
clone_size: many
d_call: TRBD1
v_call: TRBV11-2
cdr3_aa: CASTDRGPPGELFF
cdr3_nt: TGTGCCAGCACCGACAGGGGCCCCCCCGGGGAGCTGTTTTTT

j_call: TRBJ1-2
clone_size: many
d_call: NA
v_call: TRBV6-5
cdr3_aa: CASSWLASMRKTYGYTF
cdr3_nt: TGTGCCAGCAGTTGGTTAGCCTCTATGCGAAAGACCTATGGCTACACCTTC

j_call: TRBJ2-3
clone_size: many
d_call: NA
v_call: TRBV7-3
cdr3_aa: CASSLRVLNTQYF
cdr3_nt: TGTGCCAGCAGCTTAAGGGTTCTGAATACGCAGTATTTT

j_call: TRBJ1-3
clone_size: many
d_call: NA
v_call: TRBV28
cdr3_aa: CASSRGSGNTIYF
cdr3_nt: TGTGCCAGCAGTCGGGGCTCTGGAAACACCATATATTTT

j_call: TRBJ1-2
clone_size: many
d_call: NA
v_call: TRBV24-1
cdr3_aa: CATSEVVSTRKTYGYTF
cdr3_nt: TGTGCCACCAGTGAAGTAGTTAGTACCAGAAAGACCTATGGCTACACCTTC

j_call: TRBJ1-2
clone_size: many
d_call: NA
v_call: TRBV24-1
cdr3_aa: CATSRGISTRKTYGYTF
cdr3_nt: TGTGCCACCAGTCGAGGTATTAGTACCAGAAAGACCTATGGCTACACCTTC

j_call: TRBJ2-5
clone_size: many
d_call: NA
v_call: TRBV3-1
cdr3_aa: CASSAEIPISFSETQYF
cdr3_nt: TGTGCCAGCAGCGCCGAAATTCCCATTTCTTTCTCTGAGACCCAGTACTTC

j_call: TRBJ1-4
clone_size: many
d_call: TRBD1
v_call: TRBV19
cdr3_aa: CASSRTNRGQRGEKLFF
cdr3_nt: TGTGCCAGTAGTAGAACCAACAGGGGGCAACGTGGTGAAAAACTGTTTTTT

j_call: TRBJ2-7
clone_size: many
d_call: NA
v_call: TRBV9
cdr3_aa: CASSVGQTDYEQYF
cdr3_nt: TGTGCCAGCAGCGTAGGCCAGACCGACTACGAGCAGTACTTC

j_call: TRBJ2-2
clone_size: NA
d_call: TRBD2
v_call: TRBV20-1
cdr3_aa: CSAWTSGRADTGELFF
cdr3_nt: TGCAGTGCTTGGACTAGCGGGAGGGCCGACACCGGGGAGCTGTTTTTT

j_call: TRBJ1-2
clone_size: many
d_call: NA
v_call: TRBV9
cdr3_aa: CASKCVYSRKTYGYTF
cdr3_nt: TGTGCCAGCAAATGTGTGTACTCAAGAAAGACCTATGGCTACACCTTC

j_call: TRBJ1-5
clone_size: many
d_call: NA
v_call: TRBV7-9
cdr3_aa: CASSSTGNNQPQHF
cdr3_nt: TGTGCCAGCAGCTCAACAGGGAACAATCAGCCCCAGCATTTT

j_call: TRBJ2-2
clone_size: many
d_call: TRBD2
v_call: TRBV6-2/TRBV6-3
cdr3_aa: CASNGLADISTNTGELFF
cdr3_nt: TGTGCCAGCAATGGGCTAGCGGACATATCAACGAACACCGGGGAGCTGTTTTTT

j_call: TRBJ1-1
clone_size: many
d_call: TRBD1
v_call: TRBV20-1
cdr3_aa: CSAVLQGGMNTEAFF
cdr3_nt: TGCAGTGCAGTCTTACAGGGGGGGATGAACACTGAAGCTTTCTTT

j_call: TRBJ1-2
clone_size: many
d_call: NA
v_call: TRBV7-9
cdr3_aa: CASSGGQYHGKTYGYTF
cdr3_nt: TGTGCCAGCAGCGGTGGACAATACCATGGAAAGACCTATGGCTACACCTTC

j_call: TRBJ2-7
clone_size: many
d_call: TRBD2
v_call: TRBV11-3
cdr3_aa: CASSLGTSGRFGGDEQYF
cdr3_nt: TGTGCCAGCAGCTTAGGGACTAGCGGGAGATTCGGGGGAGACGAGCAGTACTTC

j_call: TRBJ2-1
clone_size: many
d_call: TRBD2
v_call: TRBV7-2
cdr3_aa: CASTRSGGEVYNEQFF
cdr3_nt: TGTGCCAGCACCCGTAGCGGGGGGGAGGTCTACAATGAGCAGTTCTTC

j_call: TRBJ2-7
clone_size: many
d_call: TRBD2
v_call: TRBV6-5
cdr3_aa: CASSDLGLAKVYEQYF
cdr3_nt: TGTGCCAGCAGTGACTTGGGACTAGCGAAGGTTTACGAGCAGTACTTC

j_call: TRBJ1-2
clone_size: NA
d_call: NA
v_call: TRBV7-3
cdr3_aa: CASSRCSDAWKTYGYTF
cdr3_nt: TGTGCCAGCAGCAGGTGTTCAGACGCTTGGAAGACCTATGGCTACACCTTC

j_call: TRBJ2-5
clone_size: NA
d_call: NA
v_call: TRBV7-9
cdr3_aa: CASSQQGTDQETQYF
cdr3_nt: TGTGCCAGCAGCCAGCAAGGGACGGACCAAGAGACCCAGTACTTC

j_call: TRBJ2-7
clone_size: many
d_call: NA
v_call: TRBV3-2
cdr3_aa: CASSYGQGAYEQYF
cdr3_nt: TGTGCCAGCAGCTACGGACAGGGGGCTTACGAGCAGTACTTC

j_call: TRBJ2-7
clone_size: many
d_call: TRBD2
v_call: TRBV5-5
cdr3_aa: CASSKRGNEQYF
cdr3_nt: TGTGCCAGCAGCAAGCGGGGAAACGAGCAGTACTTC

j_call: TRBJ1-2
clone_size: once
d_call: NA
v_call: TRBV30
cdr3_aa: CAWRRQRYRKTYGYTF
cdr3_nt: TGTGCTTGGAGACGACAGCGTTATAGAAAGACCTATGGCTACACCTTC

j_call: TRBJ2-1
clone_size: many
d_call: NA
v_call: TRBV24-1
cdr3_aa: CATSSYNEQFF
cdr3_nt: TGTGCCACCAGTTCCTACAATGAGCAGTTCTTC

j_call: TRBJ1-4
clone_size: many
d_call: NA
v_call: TRBV4-1
cdr3_aa: CASSQSQTEKLFF
cdr3_nt: TGCGCCAGCAGCCAATCCCAGACTGAAAAACTGTTTTTT

j_call: TRBJ2-1
clone_size: NA
d_call: NA
v_call: TRBV18
cdr3_aa: CASSPQRGGPWNEQFF
cdr3_nt: TGTGCCAGCTCACCACAGAGGGGCGGACCGTGGAATGAGCAGTTCTTC

j_call: TRBJ1-2
clone_size: many
d_call: NA
v_call: TRBV10-1
cdr3_aa: CASSTVVRSRKTYGYTF
cdr3_nt: TGCGCCAGCAGTACCGTGGTAAGATCGCGAAAGACCTATGGCTACACCTTC

j_call: TRBJ2-1
clone_size: NA
d_call: NA
v_call: TRBV30
cdr3_aa: CAWARNLDKQFF
cdr3_nt: TGTGCCTGGGCCCGTAACTTGGATAAGCAGTTCTTC

j_call: TRBJ2-1
clone_size: many
d_call: NA
v_call: TRBV5-1
cdr3_aa: CASSLAPEYSVEQFF
cdr3_nt: TGCGCCAGCAGCTTGGCCCCAGAGTACAGCGTTGAGCAGTTCTTC

j_call: TRBJ1-2
clone_size: many
d_call: NA
v_call: TRBV30
cdr3_aa: CAWYLGRYRKTYGYTF
cdr3_nt: TGTGCCTGGTATTTAGGGCGTTATAGAAAGACCTATGGCTACACCTTC

j_call: TRBJ2-2
clone_size: many
d_call: TRBD2
v_call: TRBV7-9
cdr3_aa: CASSLGSGGFTGELFF
cdr3_nt: TGTGCCAGCAGCTTAGGATCGGGAGGGTTCACCGGGGAGCTGTTTTTT

j_call: TRBJ2-1
clone_size: many
d_call: TRBD2
v_call: TRBV20-1
cdr3_aa: CSATLAGDGNEQFF
cdr3_nt: TGCAGTGCTACTTTAGCGGGAGATGGCAATGAGCAGTTCTTC

j_call: TRBJ2-3
clone_size: many
d_call: NA
v_call: TRBV14
cdr3_aa: CASSQGVGTQYF
cdr3_nt: TGTGCCAGCAGCCAAGGAGTGGGTACGCAGTATTTT

j_call: TRBJ1-2
clone_size: many
d_call: NA
v_call: TRBV7-5
cdr3_aa: CISVPELGVEVGKTYGYTF
cdr3_nt: NA

j_call: TRBJ1-2
clone_size: many
d_call: NA
v_call: TRBV19
cdr3_aa: CASRRIGYGYTF
cdr3_nt: TGTGCCAGTAGGAGAATTGGCTATGGCTACACCTTC

j_call: TRBJ2-2
clone_size: many
d_call: NA
v_call: TRBV19
cdr3_aa: CASSIRGRDTGELFF
cdr3_nt: TGTGCCAGTAGTATCCGGGGGCGCGACACCGGGGAGCTGTTTTTT

j_call: TRBJ2-5
clone_size: NA
d_call: NA
v_call: TRBV11-2
cdr3_aa: CASSFRDGKTQYF
cdr3_nt: TGTGCCAGCAGCTTCCGGGACGGGAAGACCCAGTACTTC

j_call: TRBJ1-4
clone_size: NA
d_call: NA
v_call: TRBV28
cdr3_aa: CASREDPTNEKLFF
cdr3_nt: TGTGCCAGCAGGGAAGATCCAACTAATGAAAAACTGTTTTTT

j_call: TRBJ1-2
clone_size: many
d_call: NA
v_call: TRBV5-6
cdr3_aa: CASLCDNSRKTYGYTF
cdr3_nt: TGTGCCAGCTTATGCGACAATAGTCGAAAGACCTATGGCTACACCTTC

j_call: TRBJ1-3
clone_size: many
d_call: TRBD1
v_call: TRBV29-1
cdr3_aa: CSVSDRAGNTIYF
cdr3_nt: TGCAGCGTAAGTGACAGGGCTGGAAACACCATATATTTT

j_call: TRBJ1-4
clone_size: many
d_call: NA
v_call: TRBV6-2/TRBV6-3
cdr3_aa: CASRRDATNEKLFF
cdr3_nt: TGTGCCAGCAGGAGGGATGCAACTAATGAAAAACTGTTTTTT

j_call: TRBJ1-1
clone_size: NA
d_call: TRBD1
v_call: TRBV18
cdr3_aa: CASSHTDRDTEAFF
cdr3_nt: TGTGCCAGCTCACACACTGACAGGGACACTGAAGCTTTCTTT

j_call: TRBJ2-3
clone_size: NA
d_call: NA
v_call: TRBV30
cdr3_aa: CAWGRWMGSTDTQYF
cdr3_nt: TGTGCCTGGGGTAGGTGGATGGGAAGCACAGATACGCAGTATTTT

j_call: TRBJ1-2
clone_size: NA
d_call: NA
v_call: TRBV11-1
cdr3_aa: CASSGDPKAGKTYGYTF
cdr3_nt: TGTGCCAGCAGCGGAGATCCTAAGGCTGGAAAGACCTATGGCTACACCTTC

j_call: TRBJ2-5
clone_size: many
d_call: NA
v_call: TRBV3-1
cdr3_aa: CASSQDLSVERTQYF
cdr3_nt: TGTGCCAGCAGCCAGGACTTATCGGTAGAGCGGACCCAGTACTTC

j_call: TRBJ1-1
clone_size: NA
d_call: NA
v_call: TRBV20-1
cdr3_aa: CSAGTVNTEAFF
cdr3_nt: TGCAGTGCGGGGACGGTAAACACTGAAGCTTTCTTT

j_call: TRBJ1-1
clone_size: many
d_call: TRBD1
v_call: TRBV12-3/TRBV12-4
cdr3_aa: CASSESRDRGRGTEAFF
cdr3_nt: TGTGCCAGCAGTGAAAGCCGGGACAGGGGGCGAGGCACTGAAGCTTTCTTT

j_call: TRBJ2-5
clone_size: NA
d_call: NA
v_call: TRBV10-1
cdr3_aa: CATIVGDYQETQYF
cdr3_nt: TGCGCCACCATCGTGGGAGACTACCAAGAGACCCAGTACTTC

j_call: TRBJ2-6
clone_size: many
d_call: NA
v_call: TRBV14
cdr3_aa: CASSPRRLSAGANVLTF
cdr3_nt: TGTGCCAGCAGCCCCCGACGACTGTCTGCTGGGGCCAACGTCCTGACTTTC

j_call: TRBJ1-5
clone_size: many
d_call: TRBD1
v_call: TRBV12-3/TRBV12-4
cdr3_aa: CASSFIGDSKQPQHF
cdr3_nt: TGTGCCAGCAGTTTTATTGGGGACAGCAAACAGCCCCAGCATTTT

j_call: TRBJ2-5
clone_size: few
d_call: TRBD1
v_call: TRBV7-9
cdr3_aa: CASSPRTGGNQETQYF
cdr3_nt: TGTGCCAGCAGCCCCAGGACAGGGGGGAATCAAGAGACCCAGTACTTC

j_call: TRBJ2-6
clone_size: few
d_call: NA
v_call: TRBV5-4
cdr3_aa: CASSLERSGANVLTF
cdr3_nt: TGTGCCAGCAGCTTGGAGCGCTCTGGGGCCAACGTCCTGACTTTC

j_call: TRBJ2-2
clone_size: many
d_call: NA
v_call: TRBV7-8
cdr3_aa: CASSFFPNTGELFF
cdr3_nt: TGTGCCAGCAGCTTTTTCCCGAACACCGGGGAGCTGTTTTTT

j_call: TRBJ2-3
clone_size: many
d_call: TRBD2
v_call: TRBV12-3/TRBV12-4
cdr3_aa: CASSPHTSGGADTQYF
cdr3_nt: TGTGCCAGCAGTCCCCATACTAGCGGGGGCGCAGATACGCAGTATTTT

j_call: TRBJ1-3
clone_size: many
d_call: TRBD1
v_call: TRBV7-2
cdr3_aa: CASSYTGVRAGNTIYF
cdr3_nt: TGTGCCAGCAGCTACACAGGGGTGAGGGCTGGAAACACCATATATTTT